This TCR beta chain was documented in a study of cytotoxic CD8 clonotypes in ibrutinib-treated CLL. Profiling relied on immunoSEQ multiplex PCR, and the TCRdb table lists in-frame clones only, not all of them. The sample has about 300,000 clones, approximately 76% seen once; the top ten hold roughly 5%. CDR3 size: 18 residues. CDR1 is SGHTA and CDR2 is FQGTGA in the germline V gene. J lost 2 bases, V lost 1 base, and 9 bases had no gene match. The source is a human donor with chronic lymphocytic leukemia. The chain couples TRBV7-3 to TRBJ2-3; TRBD2 aligns across 10 bases. The source material was PBMCs, sampled at disease progression, from a patient treated with ibrutinib. CDR3 nucleotides: TGTGCCAGCAGCTTAATGGGGAGGACTAGCGGATTCACAGATACGCAGTATTTT. It encodes CASSLMGRTSGFTDTQYF. The full variable domain, with the rest looked up from reference TRBV7-3 and TRBJ2-3, is GAGVSQTPSNKVTEKGKYVELRCDPISGHTALYWYRQSLGQGPEFLIYFQGTGAADDSGLPNDRFFAVRPEGSVSTLKIQRTERGDSAVYLCASSLMGRTSGFTDTQYFGPGTRLTVL.